This TCR beta chain originates from a study of radiotherapy plus CTLA-4 blockade in lung cancer. Study-wide context: Objective responses arose in 15% to 20% of patients, and under 40% experienced disease control. General study points: Once radiotherapy plus ipilimumab had been given, TCR clones derived from tumor expanded in blood. With interferon-beta, early dynamics of blood T cell clones were reported to best predict response.

Focal radiation and CTLA-4 blockade (ipilimumab) were tested in chemo-refractory metastatic non-small-cell lung cancer patients. As regards this clone: Antigen unknown.

Some clones are missing from TCRdb's copy, which holds only in-frame ones; the method was immunoSEQ multiplex PCR. This sample carries some 110,000 clones, approximately 77% of them seen once, and the ten largest clones take approximately 3.5%. The sample was peripheral blood, taken from a patient treated with radiotherapy plus ipilimumab. This sequence originates from a human donor with non-small cell lung cancer that progressed on radiotherapy plus ipilimumab. Some clones in this sample may be carry-over from other donors' samples.

The chain's CDR3 is CASSVTGNTDTQYF. The CDR3 DNA reads TGTGCCAGCAGCGTCACAGGAAACACAGATACGCAGTATTTT. The rearrangement uses TRBV9 and TRBJ2-3, with D possibly TRBD1 on 5 matching bases. V was cut by 2 bases and J by 2 bases, with 9 bases left in between. From germline, CDR1 is SGDLS and CDR2 YYNGEE. The CDR3 contains 14 residues.